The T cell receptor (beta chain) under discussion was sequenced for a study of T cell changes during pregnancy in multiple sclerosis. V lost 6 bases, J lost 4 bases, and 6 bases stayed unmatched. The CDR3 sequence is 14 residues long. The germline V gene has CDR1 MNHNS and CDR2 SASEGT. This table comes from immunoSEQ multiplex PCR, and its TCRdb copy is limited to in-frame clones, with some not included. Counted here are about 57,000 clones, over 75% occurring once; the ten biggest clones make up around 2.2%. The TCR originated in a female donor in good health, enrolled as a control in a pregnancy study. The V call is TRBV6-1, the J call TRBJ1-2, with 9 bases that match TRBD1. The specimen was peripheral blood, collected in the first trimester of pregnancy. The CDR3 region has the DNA TGTGCCAGCAGCCTGACAGGGGGGGGCTATGGCTACACCTTC. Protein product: CASSLTGGGYGYTF.